This TCR beta chain appears in the sequencing data of a study of T-cell memory formation after mild COVID-19 (dated by TCRdb to the early 2020s). Describing the broader study: TCR sequence clusters from the two donors were found to be largely donor specific. Longitudinal TCRalpha and TCRbeta repertoire sequencing tracked T-cell clones expanding and contracting after mild COVID-19 in two donors. The cohort comprised two young, previously healthy adult volunteers, one female and one male.

PBMCs were isolated by Ficoll-Paque density gradient centrifugation. V lost 3 bases and J lost 4 bases; the stretch between them is 10 bases long. Looking up the germline V gene (reference sequence) yields CDR1 GTSNPN and CDR2 SVGIG. The CDR3 runs 12 residues from the cysteine to the phenylalanine. Only the CDR3 portion is preserved as DNA: 36 bases, with reading frame beginning at the first base. With regard to this clonotype: It has no known antigen specificity. It has no much larger one-base neighbor in the sample; base qualities were not kept.

What the authors observed across the whole study: The detection of some responding clones in pre-infection memory suggests that pre-existing cross-reactive memory T cells joined the SARS-CoV-2 response. The study covered only a couple of mild cases, and larger cohorts including severe cases with pre-infection samples were considered necessary. Whether the second-wave clones peaking on day 37 were SARS-CoV-2 specific was not confirmed. Contracting CD4+ clones were located mainly in the CM and EM memory subsets, whereas CD8+ clones were found to be enriched in EMRA. Clones that contracted from day 15 to 85 showed balanced CD4/CD8 phenotypes, whereas a second wave of clones that expanded from day 15 to 37 leaned towards CD4+.

Sequencing was carried out with an Illumina NovaSeq 6000. TCRalpha and TCRbeta cDNA libraries were built by 5'RACE with constant-segment primers, adding sample barcodes and unique molecular identifiers. RNA was extracted from every sample with Trizol reagent. Amplification of the libraries took two PCR steps, and the second step added a second sample barcode plus Illumina TruSeq adapters. Sequencing of libraries was performed on an Illumina NovaSeq with 2 x 150 bp paired-end reads. The study's own analysis went as follows. Reads were demultiplexed and collapsed into UMI-guided consensus sequences with migec v1.2.7. Using mixcr v2.1.11, UMI consensuses were aligned to TRA and TRB V and J templates and then assembled into clonotypes. Clonotypes were classified as expanded or contracted when called significant by both edgeR and NoisET, with noise models trained on biological replicates. For edgeR calls, a false discovery rate-adjusted p below 0.01 and a log2 fold-change threshold of 1 were applied. PCA with hierarchical clustering of max-normalized trajectories of the 1000 most abundant clonotypes was used as exploratory dynamics analysis. The CD4 or CD8 phenotype of responding clones was assigned using the separately sequenced CD4+ and CD8+ repertoires. TCRdb reran the public reads through fastp at Q25 and MiXCR, keeping productive beta chains. A single entry per CDR3 protein holds the most common genes and DNA from its merged rows. TCRdb, not the original authors, processed these V and J calls. The sample table contains about 350,000 distinct CDR3 sequences; only one count was recorded for approximately 15% of them. Approximately 21% of the sample is taken by the ten largest.

The clonotype comes from a man younger than 35 who had mild COVID-19 (a few samples of this study predate the infection). The sample titles of this study are shuffled in the database, so cell type and time point are left out; the donor was told from shared clones. Recombination linked TRBV30 to TRBJ2-7, with an unclear D gene assignment. Specimen: PBMCs or a T cell subset sorted from them (not recorded which). The CDR3 region has the sequence CAWRNGLYEQYF. The DNA sequence follows: TGTGCCTGGAGAAACGGGCTTTACGAGCAGTACTTC.